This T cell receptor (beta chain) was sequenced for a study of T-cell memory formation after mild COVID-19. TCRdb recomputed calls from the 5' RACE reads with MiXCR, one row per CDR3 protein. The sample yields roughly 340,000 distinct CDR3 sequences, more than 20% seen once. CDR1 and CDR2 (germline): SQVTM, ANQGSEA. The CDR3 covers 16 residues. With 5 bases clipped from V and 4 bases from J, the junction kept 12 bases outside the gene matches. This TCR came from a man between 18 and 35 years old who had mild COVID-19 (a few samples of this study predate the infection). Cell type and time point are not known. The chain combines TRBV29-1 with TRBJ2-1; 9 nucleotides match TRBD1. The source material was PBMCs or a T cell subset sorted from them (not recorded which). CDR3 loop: CSVTGTGFPLYNEQFF. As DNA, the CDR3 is TGCAGCGTTACCGGGACAGGGTTTCCCCTTTACAATGAGCAGTTCTTC.